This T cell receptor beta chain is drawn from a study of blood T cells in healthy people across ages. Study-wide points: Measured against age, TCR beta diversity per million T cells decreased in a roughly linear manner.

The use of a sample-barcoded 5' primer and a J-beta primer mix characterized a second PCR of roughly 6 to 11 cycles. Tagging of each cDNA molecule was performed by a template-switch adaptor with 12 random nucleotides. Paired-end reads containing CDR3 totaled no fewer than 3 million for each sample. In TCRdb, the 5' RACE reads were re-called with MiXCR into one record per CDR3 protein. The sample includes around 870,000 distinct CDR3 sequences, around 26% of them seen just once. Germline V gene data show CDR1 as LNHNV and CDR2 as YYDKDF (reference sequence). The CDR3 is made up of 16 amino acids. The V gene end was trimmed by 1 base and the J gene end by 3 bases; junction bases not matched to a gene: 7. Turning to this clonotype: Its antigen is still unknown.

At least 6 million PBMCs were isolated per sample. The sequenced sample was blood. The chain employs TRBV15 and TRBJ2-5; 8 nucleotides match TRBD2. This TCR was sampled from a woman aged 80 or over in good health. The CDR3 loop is CATSRGPTSGKETQYF. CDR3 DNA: TGTGCCACCAGCAGAGGCCCAACTAGCGGTAAAGAGACCCAGTACTTC.